This TCR beta chain was recovered during a study of CD4 T cells in relation to SARS-CoV-2 and coronaviruses. V dropped 5 bases and J dropped 2; count of bases not matched to a gene: 3. The CDR3 extends over 15 amino acids. Germline lookup yields CDR1 SEHNR and CDR2 FQNEAQ (reference sequence). The unexposed donors gave CD4+ T cells in 2011-2018, prior to COVID-19. Assay: immunoSEQ multiplex PCR; the TCRdb copy retains only in-frame clones and omits some. The table lists around 56,000 clones, 80% to 90% of them singletons, with more than 1.1% in the top ten. Sequenced: memory CD4+ T cells from PBMCs. This chain connects TRBV7-9 to TRBJ2-6; 7 bases are shared with TRBD1. The receptor comes from a human donor in good health. The CDR3 DNA follows: TGTGCCAGCAGCCGAGGGGGCGCTGGGGCCAACGTCCTGACTTTC. It encodes CASSRGGAGANVLTF.